This passage covers 18 T cell receptor beta chains from one sample sequenced in a study of T cells in Graves' hyperthyroidism and ophthalmopathy. Amplified TCR beta CDR3 regions derived from RNA transcripts. First-round RT-PCR of the TCR CDR3 relied on the HTBI primer set. TCRdb passed the multiplex PCR reads through MiXCR, listing each CDR3 protein once. Altogether around 560,000 distinct CDR3 sequences are present, around 17% being singletons, with the ten largest covering about 17%. Sequences were obtained from blood. The receptor source for this set is a woman between 18 and 29 years old with Graves' hyperthyroidism.

The CDR3 loop is CASTPRGGTQYF. The CDR3 coding sequence is TGTGCCAGCACGCCCCGGGGAGGGACGCAGTATTTT. V is TRBV6-1 and J is TRBJ2-3; 7 positions agree with TRBD2. The CDR3 has 12 residues. The trim removed 7 bases at V and 9 bases at J, leaving 7 bases unmatched. From germline, CDR1 is MNHNS and CDR2 SASEGT.

This clonotype was observed a handful of times. CDR3 sequence reads: CASSPDRGPRLAFF. The CDR3 coding sequence is TGTGCCAGCAGCCCCGACAGGGGGCCACGGTTAGCTTTCTTT. The chain joins TRBV7-3 to TRBJ1-1; 10 bases align to TRBD1. After removal of 5 bases from V and 10 bases from J, the junction contained 10 bases not matched to a gene. The V gene's germline CDR1 is SGHTA and CDR2 FQGTGA. The CDR3 is 14 amino acids.

This clonotype appeared a few times. The chain couples TRBV28 to TRBJ1-4, with 8 bases aligning to TRBD1. The CDR3 contains 14 residues. The V and J ends lost 5 bases and 8 bases, in that order; junction bases with no gene match: 7. Looked up from germline, CDR1 is MDHEN and CDR2 is SYDVKM. DNA for the CDR3: TGTGCCAGCAGTACCCGGGACAGGCGAGAAAAACTGTTTTTT. This gives the protein CASSTRDRREKLFF.

This clonotype has only a few counts. V and J are TRBV4-3 and TRBJ2-5, with D hard to call. This CDR3 region has 13 residues. CDR1 LGHNA and CDR2 YSLEER come from the germline V gene. Between the trimmed V and J ends, which lost 0 bases and 3 bases, there was a span of 5 bases. The CDR3 sequence: CASSQDSEETQYF. The CDR3 DNA sequence: TGCGCCAGCAGCCAAGACAGCGAAGAGACCCAGTACTTC.

Regarding this clonotype: The junction differs from germline at one of its ends, possibly a read error. The chain joins TRBV30 to TRBJ2-2, with D perhaps matching TRBD2 (5 bases). Germline V gene data show CDR1 as GTSNPN and CDR2 as SVGIG (reference sequence). CDR3 length equals 12 residues. The chain's CDR3 is CSFGRNTGELCF. The CDR3 coding sequence is TGTTCCTTCGGACGTAACACCGGGGAGCTGTGTTTT.

The rearrangement uses TRBV5-5 and TRBJ1-2; weak D call: TRBD1 (5 bases). Deletions cut 3 bases from V and 4 bases from J, with 10 bases between. Germline CDR1 SGHKS, CDR2 YYEKEE (reference sequence). The CDR3 consists of 13 residues. Written as DNA, the CDR3 is TGTGCCAGCAGCTACGACAGCCTCTATGGCTACACCTTC. Translating it yields CASSYDSLYGYTF.

This clonotype was recorded at least ten times. The V call is TRBV7-2, the J call TRBJ2-4; 8 positions agree with TRBD1. Germline V gives CDR1 SGHTA, CDR2 FQGNSA. CDR3 length: 14 amino acids. The ends lost 6 bases at V and 5 bases at J; junction bases unmatched: 6. DNA of the CDR3: TGTGCCAGCAGACCGACAGGGGATGAAAACATTCAGTACTTC. It specifies CASRPTGDENIQYF. Together with reference TRBV7-2 and TRBJ2-4, the CDR3 gives the full variable domain: GAGVSQSPSNKVTEKGKDVELRCDPISGHTALYWYRQSLGQGLEFLIYFQGNSAPDKSGLPSDRFSAERTGGSVSTLTIQRTQQEDSAVYLCASRPTGDENIQYFGAGTRLSVL.

This clonotype has a count of ten or more. No conserved phenylalanine or tryptophan ends this CDR3, so it is likely a read error. The chain is built from TRBV6-1 and TRBJ2-5, with TRBD1 matching 9 bases. Germline V gene sequence: CDR1 MNHNS, CDR2 SASEGT. This CDR3 comprises 15 residues. Trimming cost V 4 bases and J 8 bases; bases outside gene matches: 11. CDR3 in DNA: TGTGCCAGCAGTGCCATTTCCGGGACAGGGATAACCCAGTACATC. This sequence encodes CASSAISGTGITQYI.

This clonotype was picked up many times. The chain couples TRBV11-2 to TRBJ2-1; D is ambiguous. The CDR3 spans 13 residues. The germline V gene has CDR1 SGHAT and CDR2 FQNNGV. V gave up 1 base and J gave up 6 bases, with 7 bases separating them. CDR3: CASSLVTGNEQFF. CDR3 nucleotide sequence: TGTGCCAGCAGCTTAGTAACGGGCAATGAGCAGTTCTTC.

The gene calls are TRBV27 and TRBJ2-1, with D maybe TRBD2 (6 bases). The V end was cut by 2 bases, the J end by 4 bases, with 12 bases between. The CDR3 is 15 residues long. Per germline, CDR1 MNHEY and CDR2 SMNVEV (reference sequence). CDR3 residues: CASSLKSGPYNEQFF. The DNA for the CDR3 is TGTGCCAGCAGTTTAAAGAGCGGGCCTTACAATGAGCAGTTCTTC.

This clonotype was seen ten or more times. The chain has TRBV6-1 and TRBJ2-5; maybe TRBD1 (5 bases). Germline V gene lookup returns CDR1 MNHNS and CDR2 SASEGT. Trimming removed 6 bases at V and 1 base at J, with 15 bases between. The CDR3 spans 15 residues. The CDR3 sequence is CASSSRQTVQETQYF. CDR3 bases: TGTGCCAGCAGCTCAAGACAGACGGTCCAAGAGACCCAGTACTTC.

This rearrangement joins TRBV4-3 to TRBJ1-5; D possibly corresponds to TRBD1 (6 bases). V lost 0 bases and J 7 bases, leaving 13 bases between the germline ends. Per the germline V gene, CDR1 is LGHNA and CDR2 is YSLEER. This CDR3 is built from 15 residues. The CDR3 DNA sequence: TGCGCCAGCAGCCAAGAGGACAGCGCCCGACAGCCCCAGCATTTT. It translates to CASSQEDSARQPQHF.

This clonotype was counted only a few times. This chain links TRBV5-1 with TRBJ2-3; D could derive from TRBD1 or TRBD2 (5 bases each). Trimming took off 7 bases at V and 0 bases at J, with 9 bases between the two ends. CDR3 length: 13 amino acids. The germline gives CDR1 SGHRS, CDR2 YFSETQ. The CDR3 nucleotides are TGCGCCAGCTGGGACCCAAGCACAGATACGCAGTATTTT. This translates into CASWDPSTDTQYF.

Many counts were recorded for this clonotype. J is TRBJ2-7 and V is TRBV2; possible D gene TRBD2, 5 bases. The CDR3 is 13 amino acids. Germline CDR1 is SNHLY and CDR2 is FYNNEI. The V and J ends lost 4 bases and 6 bases respectively, with 13 bases between them. CDR3 sequence: CASSAGTVPEQYF. CDR3 coding DNA: TGTGCCAGCAGTGCGGGAACAGTACCCGAGCAGTACTTC.

This clonotype was seen a handful of times. The chain combines TRBV19 with TRBJ2-3; 7 positions match TRBD2. Germline V gene sequence: CDR1 LNHDA, CDR2 SQIVND (reference sequence). The CDR3 runs 15 residues. The ends lost 5 bases at V and 2 bases at J; junction bases unmatched: 7. The CDR3 sequence is CASSALAAVTDTQYF. The DNA of the CDR3 is TGTGCCAGTAGTGCGCTAGCGGCGGTCACAGATACGCAGTATTTT.

This clonotype occurred many times. The rearrangement joins TRBV6-2 or TRBV6-3 to TRBJ1-5, with D unresolved. The V and J ends lost 2 bases and 4 bases respectively, with 6 bases between them. The CDR3 length is 13 residues. Germline V gene lookup returns CDR1 MNHEY and CDR2 SVGEGT. The CDR3 DNA sequence: TGTGCCAGCAGTTACGTCCAGAATCAGCCCCAGCATTTT. Translation gives CASSYVQNQPQHF.

CDR3 nucleotides: TGCAGCGCTGCGGGGGACAGGGGGTTGGGAGGCTACACCTTC. It yields the protein CSAAGDRGLGGYTF. This rearrangement joins TRBV29-1 to TRBJ1-2; 11 bases agree with TRBD1. V lost 7 bases, J lost 8 bases, and 12 bases stayed unmatched. Germline-derived CDR1 and CDR2 are SQVTM and ANQGSEA. The CDR3 extends over 14 amino acids.

Only a few counts were recorded for this clonotype. The chain couples TRBV5-1 to TRBJ2-1; D could derive from TRBD1 or TRBD2 (5 bases each). The V and J ends lost 2 bases and 6 bases respectively, with 9 bases between them. CDR1 SGHRS and CDR2 YFSETQ come from the germline V gene. CDR3 size: 13 residues. For the CDR3, the DNA is TGCGCCAGCAGCTTACCAGGGAGCAATGAGCAGTTCTTC. Translated, it gives CASSLPGSNEQFF.